This entry lists 8 T cell receptor beta chains sequenced from one sample in a study of OX40 agonist ivuxolimab in advanced cancers. Assay: immunoSEQ multiplex PCR; the TCRdb copy retains only in-frame clones and omits some. Here the sample spans about 99,000 clones, 91% being singletons. The specimen was CD4+ or CD8+ T cells sorted from blood, collected in a trial of the OX40 agonist ivuxolimab. These receptors originate from an adult with an advanced solid tumor such as melanoma, head and neck, liver or kidney cancer.

The J gene is TRBJ2-7, the V gene TRBV5-4; D gene uncertain. CDR1 is SGHNT and CDR2 is YYREEE in the germline V gene (reference sequence). The V and J ends lost 0 bases and 2 bases respectively, with 6 bases between them. The CDR3 extends over 13 amino acids. CDR3 amino acids: CASSLEQTYEQYF. In DNA, the CDR3 is TGTGCCAGCAGCTTGGAACAAACCTACGAGCAGTACTTC.

V usage is TRBV7-9 and J usage is TRBJ2-2; 8 bases fit TRBD1. With V trimmed by 1 base and J by 1 base, 2 bases remained unmatched. This CDR3 is built from 16 residues. Germline V gene lookup returns CDR1 SEHNR and CDR2 FQNEAQ (reference sequence). The CDR3 spells CASSLGGTGNTGELFF. The CDR3 coding sequence is TGTGCCAGCAGCTTAGGAGGGACAGGGAACACCGGGGAGCTGTTTTTT.

This chain connects TRBV7-8 to TRBJ2-3; 11 bases are shared with TRBD2. CDR1 and CDR2 from the germline V gene are SGHVS and FQNEAQ. This CDR3 is built from 16 residues. J was trimmed by 2 bases and V by 5 bases; bases with no gene match: 6. CDR3 sequence reads: CASSNRLAGPTDTQYF. As DNA, the CDR3 is TGTGCCAGCAGCAACCGACTAGCGGGACCCACAGATACGCAGTATTTT.

The rearrangement links TRBV6-5 to TRBJ2-7, with 8 bases that match TRBD2. This CDR3 region has 15 residues. The ends lost 2 bases at V and 2 bases at J; junction bases unmatched: 5. Germline V gene sequence: CDR1 MNHEY, CDR2 SVGAGI. CDR3 nucleotides: TGTGCCAGCAGTTACGGGGCGGGAGGCGCCTACGAGCAGTACTTC. Its protein is CASSYGAGGAYEQYF.

In nucleotides, the CDR3 is TGTGCCAGCAGCCAAGCGCTGCAGGCGCTCCTTGGAAACACCATATATTTT. Its translation: CASSQALQALLGNTIYF. The chain joins TRBV4-2 to TRBJ1-3; D gene uncertain. The germline V gene has CDR1 LGHNA and CDR2 YNFKEQ. Trimming removed 1 base from V and 3 bases from J, with 16 bases in between. The CDR3 is 17 amino acids.

The J gene is TRBJ2-1, the V gene TRBV7-9, with 9 bases lining up with TRBD2. The CDR3 contains 17 residues. The germline V gene has CDR1 SEHNR and CDR2 FQNEAQ (reference sequence). Trimming removed 8 bases from V and 0 bases from J; junction bases left unmatched: 11. The CDR3 bases are TGTGCCAGCGAGGCTAGCGGGATAACGCGCTCCTACAATGAGCAGTTCTTC. Protein: CASEASGITRSYNEQFF.

V gene TRBV7-6 combines with J gene TRBJ1-2; no clear D. The CDR3 is 14 amino acids. V was shortened by 5 bases and J by 4 bases, with 14 bases between the two germline ends. Per germline, CDR1 SGHVS and CDR2 FNYEAQ. The CDR3 is CASSVGEGGYGYTF. DNA of the CDR3: TGTGCCAGCAGCGTAGGAGAGGGAGGCTATGGCTACACCTTC.

This clone was detected once. The chain couples TRBV5-1 to TRBJ1-2; TRBD1 matches at 7 bases. Germline V lookup: CDR1 SGHRS, CDR2 YFSETQ. V shed 4 bases, J shed 4 bases, and the junction held 10 bases outside the gene matches. There are 15 residues in the CDR3. In DNA, the CDR3 is TGCGCCAGCAGCCAAACGACCGGGACAGCCTATGGCTACACCTTC. Amino acids: CASSQTTGTAYGYTF.